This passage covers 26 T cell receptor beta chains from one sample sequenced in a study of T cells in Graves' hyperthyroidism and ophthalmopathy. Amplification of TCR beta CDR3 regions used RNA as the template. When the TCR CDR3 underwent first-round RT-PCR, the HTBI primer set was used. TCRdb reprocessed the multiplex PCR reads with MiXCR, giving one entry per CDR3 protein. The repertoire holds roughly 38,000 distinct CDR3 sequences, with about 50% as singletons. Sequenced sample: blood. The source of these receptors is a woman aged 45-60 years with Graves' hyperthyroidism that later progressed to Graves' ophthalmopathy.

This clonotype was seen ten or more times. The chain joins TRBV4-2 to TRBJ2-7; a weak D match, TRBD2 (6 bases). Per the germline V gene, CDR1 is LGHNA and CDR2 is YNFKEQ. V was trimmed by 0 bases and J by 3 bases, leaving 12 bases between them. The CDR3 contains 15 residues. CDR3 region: CASSQDQEGGYEQYF. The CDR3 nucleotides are TGTGCCAGCAGCCAAGATCAAGAGGGAGGCTACGAGCAGTACTTC.

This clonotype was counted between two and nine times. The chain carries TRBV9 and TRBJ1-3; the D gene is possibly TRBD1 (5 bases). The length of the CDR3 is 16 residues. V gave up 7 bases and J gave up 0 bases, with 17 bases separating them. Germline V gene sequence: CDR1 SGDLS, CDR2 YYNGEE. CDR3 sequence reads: CASSGRDGISGNTIYF. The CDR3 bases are TGTGCCAGCTCAGGAAGGGACGGAATCTCTGGAAACACCATATATTTT.

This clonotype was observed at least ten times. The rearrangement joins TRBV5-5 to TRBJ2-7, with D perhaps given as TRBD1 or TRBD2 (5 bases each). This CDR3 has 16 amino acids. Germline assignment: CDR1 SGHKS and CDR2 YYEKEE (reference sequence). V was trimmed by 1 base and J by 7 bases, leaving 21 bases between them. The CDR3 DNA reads TGTGCCAGCAGCTTGTACGGGACGGAGCTCTCGAGGGAGCAGTACTTC. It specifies CASSLYGTELSREQYF.

This chain's CDR3 is CSAPLELLDYGYEQYF. CDR3 bases: TGCAGTGCTCCCCTAGAATTATTGGACTATGGCTACGAGCAGTACTTC. V and J are TRBV20-1 and TRBJ2-7; a weak D match, TRBD2 (6 bases). CDR3 size: 16 residues. Trimming pared 5 bases from V and 3 bases from J, leaving 23 bases between. Germline V gene sequence: CDR1 DFQATT, CDR2 SNEGSKA (reference sequence).

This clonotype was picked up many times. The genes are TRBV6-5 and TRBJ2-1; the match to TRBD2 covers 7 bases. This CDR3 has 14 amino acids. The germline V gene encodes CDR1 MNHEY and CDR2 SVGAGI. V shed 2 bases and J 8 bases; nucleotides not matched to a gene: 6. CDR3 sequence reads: CASSYGGGGDEQFF. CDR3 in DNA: TGTGCCAGCAGTTACGGGGGGGGTGGAGATGAGCAGTTCTTC.

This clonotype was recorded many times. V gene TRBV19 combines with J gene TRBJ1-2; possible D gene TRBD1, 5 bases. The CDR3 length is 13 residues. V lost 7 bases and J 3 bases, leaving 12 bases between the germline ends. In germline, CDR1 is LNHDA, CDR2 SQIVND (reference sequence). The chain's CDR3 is CASKGGRDYGYTF. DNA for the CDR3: TGTGCCAGTAAGGGCGGCAGGGACTATGGCTACACCTTC.

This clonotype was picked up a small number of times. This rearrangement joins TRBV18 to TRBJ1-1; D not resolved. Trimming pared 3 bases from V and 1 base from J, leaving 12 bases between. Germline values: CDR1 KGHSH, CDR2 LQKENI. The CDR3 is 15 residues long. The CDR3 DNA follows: TGTGCCAGCTCACCCGGCGTGGGTGAGAACACTGAAGCTTTCTTT. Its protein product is CASSPGVGENTEAFF.

CDR3 DNA sequence: TGTGCCAGCTCGCGACAAGCCTGGGCGGCAACTAATGAAAAACTGTTTTTT. Amino acid sequence: CASSRQAWAATNEKLFF. The genes are TRBV18 and TRBJ1-4; the D is unclear. The germline CDR1 and CDR2 sequences are KGHSH and LQKENI. The CDR3 is 17 residues long. V lost 6 bases, J lost 0 bases, and 17 bases lay in between.

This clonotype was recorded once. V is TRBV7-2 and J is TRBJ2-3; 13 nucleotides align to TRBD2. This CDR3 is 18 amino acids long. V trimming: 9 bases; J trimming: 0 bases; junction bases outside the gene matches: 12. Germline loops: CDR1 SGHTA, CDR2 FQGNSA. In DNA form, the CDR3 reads TGTGCCAGTATCAGGGTAGGACTAGCGGGGGCAAGCACAGATACGCAGTATTTT. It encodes CASIRVGLAGASTDTQYF.

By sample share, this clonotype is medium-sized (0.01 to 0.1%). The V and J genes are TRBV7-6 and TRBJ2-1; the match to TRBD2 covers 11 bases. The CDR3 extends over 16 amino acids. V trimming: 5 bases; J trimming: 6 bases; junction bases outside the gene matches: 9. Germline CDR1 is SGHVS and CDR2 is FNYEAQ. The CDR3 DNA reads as TGTGCCAGCAGCCCGAGACGGACTAGCGGGCTCAATGAGCAGTTCTTC. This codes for CASSPRRTSGLNEQFF.

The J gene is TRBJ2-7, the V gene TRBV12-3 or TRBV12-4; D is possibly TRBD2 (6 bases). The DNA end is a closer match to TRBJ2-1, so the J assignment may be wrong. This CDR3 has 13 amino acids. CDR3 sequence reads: CASSGGVTSEQFF. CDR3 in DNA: TGTGCCAGCAGTGGCGGGGTCACATCCGAGCAGTTCTTC.

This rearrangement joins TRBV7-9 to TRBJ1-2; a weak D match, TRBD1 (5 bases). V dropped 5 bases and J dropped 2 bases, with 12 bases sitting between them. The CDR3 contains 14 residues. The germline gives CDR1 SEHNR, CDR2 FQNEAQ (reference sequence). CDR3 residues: CASSIQRGNYGYTF. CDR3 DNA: TGTGCCAGCAGCATACAGCGGGGGAACTATGGCTACACCTTC.

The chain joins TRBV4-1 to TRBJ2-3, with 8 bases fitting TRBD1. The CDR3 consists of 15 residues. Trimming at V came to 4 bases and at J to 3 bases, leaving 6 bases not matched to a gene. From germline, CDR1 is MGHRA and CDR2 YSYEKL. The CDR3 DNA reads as TGCGCCAGCAGCCCCGAGGGACAGGATACAGATACGCAGTATTTT. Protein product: CASSPEGQDTDTQYF.

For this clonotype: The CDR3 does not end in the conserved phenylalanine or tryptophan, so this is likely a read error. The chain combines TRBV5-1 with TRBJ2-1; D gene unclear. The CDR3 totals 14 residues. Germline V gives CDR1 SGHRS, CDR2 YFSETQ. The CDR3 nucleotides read TGCGCCAGCAGATGGCAGAGCACCTATAATGAGCAGTTCTGC. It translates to CASRWQSTYNEQFC.

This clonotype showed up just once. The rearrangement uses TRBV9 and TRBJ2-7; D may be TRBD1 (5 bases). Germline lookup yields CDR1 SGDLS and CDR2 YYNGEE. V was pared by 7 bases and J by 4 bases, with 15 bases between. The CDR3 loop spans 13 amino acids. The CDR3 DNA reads TGTGCCAGCCGCTCCGGACATACGTACGAGCAGTACTTC. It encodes CASRSGHTYEQYF.

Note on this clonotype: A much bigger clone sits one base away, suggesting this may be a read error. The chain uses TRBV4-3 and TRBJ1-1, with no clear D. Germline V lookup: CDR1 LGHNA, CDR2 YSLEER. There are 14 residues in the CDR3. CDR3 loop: CASSQDSKTLGAVF. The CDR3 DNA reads TGCGCCAGCAGCCAGGATTCCAAGACCTTGGGAGCTGTCTTT.

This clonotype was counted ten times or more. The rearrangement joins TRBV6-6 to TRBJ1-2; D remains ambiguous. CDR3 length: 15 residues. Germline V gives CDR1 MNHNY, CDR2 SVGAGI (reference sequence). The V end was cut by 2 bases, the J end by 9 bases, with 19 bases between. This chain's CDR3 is CASSYVHNGDLRYTF. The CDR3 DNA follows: TGTGCCAGCAGTTACGTTCACAATGGGGATCTTCGCTACACCTTC.

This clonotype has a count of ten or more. The CDR3 DNA reads as TGTGCCAGCAGTCCGGACTATCTGGGCCGTCAGCCCCAGCATTTT. This encodes CASSPDYLGRQPQHF. The chain uses TRBV6-2 or TRBV6-3 and TRBJ1-5; D is unresolved. The CDR3 totals 15 residues. Trimming took 5 bases from V and 6 from J, leaving 17 bases between them. Germline V gene lookup returns CDR1 MNHEY and CDR2 SVGEGT.

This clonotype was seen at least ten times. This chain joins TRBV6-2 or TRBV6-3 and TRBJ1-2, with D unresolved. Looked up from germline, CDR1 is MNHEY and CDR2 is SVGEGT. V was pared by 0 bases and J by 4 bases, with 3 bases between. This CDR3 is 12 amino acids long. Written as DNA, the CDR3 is TGTGCCAGCAGTTACTCAAGCTATGGCTACACCTTC. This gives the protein CASSYSSYGYTF.

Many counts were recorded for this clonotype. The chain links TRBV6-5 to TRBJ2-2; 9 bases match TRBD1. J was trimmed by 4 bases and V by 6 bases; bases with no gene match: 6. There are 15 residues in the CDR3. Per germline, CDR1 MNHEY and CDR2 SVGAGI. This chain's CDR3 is CASRDRGRGTGELFF. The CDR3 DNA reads TGTGCCAGCAGGGACAGGGGAAGAGGCACCGGGGAGCTGTTTTTT.

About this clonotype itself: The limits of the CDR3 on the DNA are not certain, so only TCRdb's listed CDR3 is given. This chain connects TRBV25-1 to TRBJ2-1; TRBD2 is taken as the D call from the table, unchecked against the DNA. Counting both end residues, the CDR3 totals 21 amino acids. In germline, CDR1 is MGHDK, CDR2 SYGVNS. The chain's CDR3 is CASSFYICSARVERDYNEQFF.

CDR3 bases: TGCAGTGCTAGCGAAATAGCGGGATCAGATACGCAGTATTTT. Protein: CSASEIAGSDTQYF. The chain employs TRBV20-1 and TRBJ2-3; 8 nucleotides line up with TRBD2. The junction had 6 bases not matched to a gene; V was cut back by 3 bases and J by 4 bases. The CDR3 runs 14 residues. Germline V gene data show CDR1 as DFQATT and CDR2 as SNEGSKA (reference sequence).

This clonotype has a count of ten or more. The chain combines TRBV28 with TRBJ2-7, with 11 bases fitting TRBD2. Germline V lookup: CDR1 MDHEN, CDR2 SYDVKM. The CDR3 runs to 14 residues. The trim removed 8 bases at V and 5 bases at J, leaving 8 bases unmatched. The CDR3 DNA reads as TGTGCCAGCCATACTAGCGGGAGAATCGACGAGCAGTACTTC. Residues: CASHTSGRIDEQYF.

The CDR3 reads CACRGAGHTDTQYF. CDR3 DNA sequence: TGTGCATGCAGGGGTGCGGGACACACAGATACGCAGTATTTT. The chain uses TRBV6-1 and TRBJ2-3, with D perhaps given as TRBD1 or TRBD2 (6 bases each). Per germline, CDR1 MNHNS and CDR2 SASEGT. The CDR3 runs 14 residues.

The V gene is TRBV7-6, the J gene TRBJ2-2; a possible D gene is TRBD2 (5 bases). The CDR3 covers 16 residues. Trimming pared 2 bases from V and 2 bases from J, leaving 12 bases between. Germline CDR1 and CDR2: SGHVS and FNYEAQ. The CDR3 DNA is TGTGCCAGCAGCTTAAATTCCGGGGTCAACACCGGGGAGCTGTTTTTT. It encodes CASSLNSGVNTGELFF.

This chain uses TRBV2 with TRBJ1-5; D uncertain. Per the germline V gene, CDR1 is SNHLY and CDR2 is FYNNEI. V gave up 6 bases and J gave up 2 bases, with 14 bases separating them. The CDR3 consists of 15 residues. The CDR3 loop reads CASRLQRAGNQPQHF. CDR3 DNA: TGTGCCAGCAGACTACAAAGGGCGGGCAATCAGCCCCAGCATTTT.